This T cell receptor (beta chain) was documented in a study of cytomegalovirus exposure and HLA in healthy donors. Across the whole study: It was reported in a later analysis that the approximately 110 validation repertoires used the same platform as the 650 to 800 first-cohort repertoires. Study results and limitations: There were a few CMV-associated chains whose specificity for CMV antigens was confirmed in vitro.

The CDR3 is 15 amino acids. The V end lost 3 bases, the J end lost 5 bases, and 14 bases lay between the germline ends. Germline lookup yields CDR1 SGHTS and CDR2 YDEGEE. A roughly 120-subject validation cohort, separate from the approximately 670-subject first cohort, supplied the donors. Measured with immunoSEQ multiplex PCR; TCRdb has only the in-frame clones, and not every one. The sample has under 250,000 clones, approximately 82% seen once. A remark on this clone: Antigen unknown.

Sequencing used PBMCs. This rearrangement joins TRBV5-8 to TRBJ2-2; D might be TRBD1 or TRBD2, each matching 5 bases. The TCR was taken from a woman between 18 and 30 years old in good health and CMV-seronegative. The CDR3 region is CASSWEGTATGELFF. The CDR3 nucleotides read TGTGCCAGCAGCTGGGAAGGGACGGCGACCGGGGAGCTGTTTTTT.